Shown below are 2 T cell receptor beta chains from a single sample sequenced in a study of cytotoxic CD8 clonotypes in ibrutinib-treated CLL. Using immunoSEQ multiplex PCR, the repertoire was profiled, and TCRdb retains in-frame clones only, with some absent. The table records about 17,000 clones, 55% to 80% of them present only once. Sample: PBMCs, taken after 12 months of ibrutinib treatment. These receptors were collected from a human donor with chronic lymphocytic leukemia.

This clone was observed a single time. The chain is built from TRBV29-1 and TRBJ2-6; 7 nucleotides align to TRBD1. In germline, CDR1 is SQVTM, CDR2 ANQGSEA. CDR3 length: 16 amino acids. Losses at the gene ends were 7 bases for V and 4 bases for J; bases not matched to a gene: 13. CDR3 in amino acids: CSASNTGAWGANVLTF. The CDR3 region has the DNA TGCAGCGCTTCAAATACAGGGGCATGGGGGGCCAACGTCCTGACTTTC.

The V gene is TRBV28, the J gene TRBJ2-5; D gene ambiguous. The CDR3 totals 13 residues. The germline V gene has CDR1 MDHEN and CDR2 SYDVKM. The ends were cut back, 4 bases at V and 4 bases at J, with 10 bases in the middle. CDR3 coding DNA: TGTGCCAGCAGTTCCGGCCCGTCAGAGACCCAGTACTTC. Amino acids: CASSSGPSETQYF.